The source of this T cell receptor beta chain is a study of shared clonotypes between healthy human individuals. General study results and limits: The researchers took only blood, and tissue repertoires probably look different. The sharing of about 5.3% of naive CD4 clonotypes was seen across a handful of donors. Relative to their counterparts shared across all four donors, non-shared clonotypes exhibited diminished generation probabilities.

V was clipped by 8 bases and J by 6 bases, with 14 bases between them. Per the germline V gene, CDR1 is PRHDT and CDR2 is FYEKMQ (reference sequence). The CDR3 consists of 12 residues. Selected positively for CCR7 and CD45RO-negative, naive CD8 cells excluded terminally differentiated effector memory CD45RA+ cells. About this clone: Its antigen is unidentified.

Profiled with immunoSEQ multiplex PCR; TCRdb holds only in-frame clones, not every one. Here the sample spans around 2.1 million clones, roughly 91% being singletons. The material sequenced was naive CD8+ T cells from PBMCs. This receptor was taken from a man aged 18 to 29 in good health. Some clones in this sample may be carry-over from other donors' samples. The chain employs TRBV13 and TRBJ2-7; weak D call: TRBD2 (6 bases). CDR3 sequence (DNA): TGTGCCAGCGCGATGGGGAGGCTCGAGCAGTACTTC. This sequence encodes CASAMGRLEQYF. The full variable domain, with the rest looked up from reference TRBV13 and TRBJ2-7, is AAGVIQSPRHLIKEKRETATLKCYPIPRHDTVYWYQQGPGQDPQFLISFYEKMQSDKGSIPDRFSAQQFSDYHSELNMSSLELGDSALYFCASAMGRLEQYFGPGTRLTVT.